A single sample gave rise to the 13 T cell receptor beta chains below, sequenced in a study of PD-L1 blockade in urothelial cancer. Some clones are missing from TCRdb's copy, which holds only in-frame ones; the method was immunoSEQ multiplex PCR. This table holds about 70,000 clones, almost 90% found once. Time point given: pretreatment peripheral blood. This material consisted of PBMCs, taken around atezolizumab (anti-PD-L1) treatment. All receptors derive from a man aged 70 or older with urothelial cancer.

The chain uses TRBV10-1 and TRBJ2-1, with 13 bases matching TRBD2. The trim removed 5 bases at V and 14 bases at J, leaving 3 bases unmatched. This CDR3 spans 12 amino acids. Germline loops: CDR1 WNHNN, CDR2 SYGVQD (reference sequence). CDR3 residues: CASSPGLAGEFF. The CDR3, as DNA: TGCGCCAGCAGTCCAGGACTAGCGGGAGAGTTCTTC.

A single count supports this clone. This chain connects TRBV7-9 to TRBJ1-5; 9 nucleotides match TRBD1. In germline, CDR1 is SEHNR, CDR2 FQNEAQ (reference sequence). The J segment lost 9 bases and the V segment lost 4 bases, leaving 7 bases of the junction unmatched. The length of the CDR3 is 14 residues. The DNA of the CDR3 is TGTGCCAGCAGCTCCGGACAGGGGAACCGGCCCCAGCATTTT. Protein product: CASSSGQGNRPQHF.

The chain is built from TRBV28 and TRBJ2-3, with TRBD2 matching over 11 bases. The CDR3 covers 16 residues. The V gene's germline CDR1 is MDHEN and CDR2 SYDVKM. Trimming took 6 bases from V and 2 from J; bases not matched to a gene: 7. The CDR3 region is CASSLTSGILTDTQYF. In DNA form, the CDR3 reads TGTGCCAGCAGCTTGACTAGCGGGATTCTCACAGATACGCAGTATTTT.

This clone was seen a few times. This sequence joins TRBV5-1 and TRBJ2-7; 9 positions agree with TRBD1. Germline CDR1 is SGHRS and CDR2 is YFSETQ. V gave up 3 bases and J gave up 4 bases; unmatched junction bases: 5. The CDR3 contains 14 residues. The CDR3 nucleotides are TGCGCCAGCAGCTGGGGGACAGGGCTTTACGAGCAGTACTTC. It is translated as CASSWGTGLYEQYF.

The rearrangement joins TRBV11-3 to TRBJ2-5; no clear D gene. Germline loops: CDR1 SGHNT, CDR2 YENEEA. Trimming removed 5 bases from V and 5 bases from J, with 12 bases in between. CDR3 length equals 13 residues. The CDR3 loop is CASSRMPRETQYF. Here the CDR3 DNA reads TGTGCCAGCAGCCGAATGCCCCGGGAGACCCAGTACTTC. The whole variable domain, remainder taken from reference TRBV11-3 and TRBJ2-5, is EAGVVQSPRYKIIEKKQPVAFWCNPISGHNTLYWYLQNLGQGPELLIRYENEEAVDDSQLPKDRFSAERLKGVDSTLKIQPAELGDSAVYLCASSRMPRETQYFGPGTRLLVL.

The rearrangement uses TRBV27 and TRBJ2-1; 8 nucleotides align to TRBD2. Germline trimming cut 3 bases from V and 5 bases from J; bases unmatched to any gene: 9. Germline V gives CDR1 MNHEY, CDR2 SMNVEV (reference sequence). CDR3 length: 16 amino acids. CDR3 in amino acids: CASSFLTSGPHNEQFF. In DNA, the CDR3 is TGTGCCAGCAGTTTCCTTACTAGCGGCCCCCACAATGAGCAGTTCTTC.

The chain joins TRBV9 to TRBJ2-1, with 8 bases fitting TRBD1. CDR3 size: 15 residues. The germline gives CDR1 SGDLS, CDR2 YYNGEE. The V gene end was trimmed by 0 bases and the J gene end by 7 bases; junction bases not matched to a gene: 6. The CDR3 sequence is CASSVESGGENEQFF. Written as DNA, the CDR3 is TGTGCCAGCAGCGTAGAGTCAGGGGGCGAGAATGAGCAGTTCTTC.

This clone occurred a few times. The J gene is TRBJ1-5, the V gene TRBV7-6; D not certain. Trimming cost V 3 bases and J 3 bases, with 12 bases left between them. This CDR3 is built from 15 residues. CDR1 is SGHVS and CDR2 is FNYEAQ in the germline V gene. The CDR3 here is CASSFGTDLNQPQHF. The DNA of the CDR3 is TGTGCCAGCAGCTTCGGAACAGACCTCAATCAGCCCCAGCATTTT.

The chain couples TRBV9 to TRBJ2-1; D unclear. Germline V gene data show CDR1 as SGDLS and CDR2 as YYNGEE. The CDR3 length is 15 residues. V was cut by 1 base and J by 0 bases, with 8 bases left in between. CDR3 protein: CASSVSSSSYNEQFF. CDR3 sequence (DNA): TGTGCCAGCAGCGTATCTTCTAGCTCCTACAATGAGCAGTTCTTC.

This clone was observed a single time. The chain is built from TRBV27 and TRBJ2-3; 15 bases match TRBD2. The CDR3 is 18 residues long. Germline V gene lookup returns CDR1 MNHEY and CDR2 SMNVEV (reference sequence). Losses at the gene ends were 2 bases for V and 4 bases for J; bases not matched to a gene: 7. CDR3 residues: CASSLKGTSGRISDTQYF. Here the CDR3 DNA reads TGTGCCAGCAGTTTAAAAGGGACTAGCGGGAGGATTTCAGATACGCAGTATTTT.

This chain connects TRBV18 to TRBJ2-7; 9 positions match TRBD1. Germline-derived CDR1 and CDR2 are KGHSH and LQKENI. This CDR3 region has 14 residues. With 7 bases clipped from V and 2 bases from J, the junction kept 6 bases outside the gene matches. The CDR3 DNA is TGTGCCAGCTTTTCGGGACAGGGACCCTACGAGCAGTACTTC. It specifies CASFSGQGPYEQYF.

The chain joins TRBV6-4 to TRBJ2-2; D is ambiguous. V was shortened by 3 bases and J by 5 bases, with 10 bases between the two germline ends. This CDR3 has 14 residues. The germline gives CDR1 MRHNA, CDR2 SNTAGT. The CDR3 spells CASSEETSTGELFF. As DNA, the CDR3 is TGTGCCAGCAGTGAAGAAACAAGTACCGGGGAGCTGTTTTTT.

J is TRBJ1-5 and V is TRBV5-8; 7 bases match TRBD1. The J segment lost 8 bases and the V segment lost 0 bases, leaving 11 bases of the junction unmatched. CDR3 size: 16 residues. Germline CDR1 reads SGHTS; CDR2 reads YDEGEE. CDR3 loop: CASSLAVRGRVEPQHF. The CDR3 DNA follows: TGTGCCAGCAGCTTGGCCGTGAGGGGGCGGGTTGAGCCCCAGCATTTT.